The 20 T cell receptor beta chains below come from one sample, sequenced in a study of shared clonotypes between healthy human individuals. This table comes from immunoSEQ multiplex PCR, and its TCRdb copy is limited to in-frame clones, with some not included. Among hundreds of thousands of clones, almost 97% were seen once, and the ten largest hold about 0.057%. The sequenced sample consisted of naive CD4+ T cells sorted from blood. As to subset: CD45RA+ positively selected. These receptors were obtained from a woman aged 25-40 years in good health.

The count of this clone is one. This sequence joins TRBV30 and TRBJ2-1; TRBD1 matches 9 bases. Per germline, CDR1 GTSNPN and CDR2 SVGIG (reference sequence). CDR3 length: 14 residues. The V segment lost 2 bases and the J segment 7 bases; nucleotides outside the gene matches: 6. The CDR3 DNA reads as TGTGCCTGGAGTCTACAGGGGGCGCGTAATGAGCAGTTCTTC. Protein sequence: CAWSLQGARNEQFF.

Of note for this clone: Within the sample, other DNA sequences also encode this same CDR3. V and J are TRBV28 and TRBJ1-2, with no clear D. The V and J ends lost 3 bases and 3 bases respectively, with 8 bases between them. The CDR3 has 13 amino acids. The V gene's germline CDR1 is MDHEN and CDR2 SYDVKM. The DNA of the CDR3 is TGTGCCAGCAGTTTGGGCAGTGACTATGGCTACACCTTC. Amino acid sequence: CASSLGSDYGYTF.

This sequence joins TRBV11-2 and TRBJ2-7; D remains unclear. Trimming cost V 2 bases and J 4 bases, with 15 bases left between them. Germline-derived CDR1 and CDR2 are SGHAT and FQNNGV. The CDR3 loop spans 15 amino acids. In nucleotides, the CDR3 is TGTGCCAGCAGCTTATTAAGCAGCAGTCAATACGAGCAGTACTTC. Its protein product is CASSLLSSSQYEQYF.

V is TRBV5-1 and J is TRBJ2-7; weak D call: TRBD1 (5 bases). Trimming pared 2 bases from V and 0 bases from J, leaving 15 bases between. The CDR3 totals 16 residues. From germline, CDR1 is SGHRS and CDR2 YFSETQ. As DNA, the CDR3 is TGCGCCAGCAGCTTCACCAGGGCTCAGTCCTCCTACGAGCAGTACTTC. Protein product: CASSFTRAQSSYEQYF.

CDR3 loop: CASSGGLADYYEQYF. In DNA, the CDR3 is TGTGCCAGCAGCGGAGGACTAGCGGATTATTACGAGCAGTACTTC. The V call is TRBV5-6, the J call TRBJ2-7, with TRBD2 identical over 10 bases. Germline loops: CDR1 SGHDT, CDR2 YYEEEE. The CDR3 spans 15 residues. V lost 4 bases, J lost 4 bases, and 8 bases stayed unmatched.

The chain couples TRBV10-1 to TRBJ2-3; 9 bases are a match to TRBD1. In germline, CDR1 is WNHNN, CDR2 SYGVQD (reference sequence). Trimming took 4 bases from V and 3 from J; bases not matched to a gene: 8. The CDR3 length is 16 residues. CDR3 nucleotides: TGCGCCAGCAGTGCCGGGACAGGGATTGGGACAGATACGCAGTATTTT. It yields the protein CASSAGTGIGTDTQYF.

The chain recombines TRBV7-8 with TRBJ1-4, with 10 bases matching TRBD1. Germline V gene sequence: CDR1 SGHVS, CDR2 FQNEAQ. The CDR3 runs to 16 residues. V trimming: 5 bases; J trimming: 7 bases; junction bases outside the gene matches: 10. The CDR3 region is CASSRMTGGYGEKLFF. CDR3 coding DNA: TGTGCCAGCAGCAGAATGACAGGGGGCTACGGTGAAAAACTGTTTTTT.

The V and J genes are TRBV7-9 and TRBJ1-5; tentative D call: TRBD1 (5 bases). V dropped 1 base and J dropped 1 base, with 11 bases sitting between them. Germline-derived CDR1 and CDR2 are SEHNR and FQNEAQ (reference sequence). There are 16 residues in the CDR3. CDR3: CASSLGDGLSNQPQHF. In DNA form, the CDR3 reads TGTGCCAGCAGCTTAGGGGACGGATTGAGCAATCAGCCCCAGCATTTT.

The V and J genes are TRBV5-4 and TRBJ2-3, with TRBD2 matching 8 bases. The ends lost 1 base at V and 4 bases at J; junction bases unmatched: 14. Germline-derived CDR1 and CDR2 are SGHNT and YYREEE (reference sequence). CDR3 length equals 18 residues. The CDR3 DNA follows: TGTGCCAGCAGCTTGTCCTGGACTAGCTCTGGGTCTGCAGATACGCAGTATTTT. Encoded protein: CASSLSWTSSGSADTQYF. Drawing the rest from reference TRBV5-4 and TRBJ2-3, the complete variable domain is ETGVTQSPTHLIKTRGQQVTLRCSSQSGHNTVSWYQQALGQGPQFIFQYYREEENGRGNFPPRFSGLQFPNYSSELNVNALELDDSALYLCASSLSWTSSGSADTQYFGPGTRLTVL.

The gene calls are TRBV6-4 and TRBJ2-7; D call uncertain. The CDR3 covers 16 residues. Germline CDR1 and CDR2: MRHNA and SNTAGT. V gave up 1 base and J gave up 0 bases, with 13 bases separating them. The CDR3 is CASSDCGARSSYEQYF. The CDR3 bases are TGTGCCAGCAGTGACTGTGGAGCGAGAAGCTCCTACGAGCAGTACTTC.

The genes are TRBV5-1 and TRBJ2-5; possibly TRBD1 or TRBD2 for D (6 bases each). Germline V lookup: CDR1 SGHRS, CDR2 YFSETQ. V lost 0 bases to trimming and J lost 2 bases, with 14 bases between them. The CDR3 runs 16 residues. The CDR3 DNA is TGCGCCAGCAGCTTGGCCAATGGCGGGACACAAGAGACCCAGTACTTC. It encodes CASSLANGGTQETQYF. The variable domain in full, with the rest retrieved from reference TRBV5-1 and TRBJ2-5, is KAGVTQTPRYLIKTRGQQVTLSCSPISGHRSVSWYQQTPGQGLQFLFEYFSETQRNKGNFPGRFSGRQFSNSRSEMNVSTLELGDSALYLCASSLANGGTQETQYFGPGTRLLVL.

V usage is TRBV9 and J usage is TRBJ1-3, with D possibly being TRBD1 (5 bases). The CDR3 sequence is 19 residues long. The V gene's germline CDR1 is SGDLS and CDR2 YYNGEE. V lost 4 bases to trimming and J lost 1 base, with 24 bases between them. The chain's CDR3 is CASSPNIPGTEKSGNTIYF. CDR3 DNA: TGTGCCAGCAGCCCAAACATTCCCGGGACCGAAAAGTCTGGAAACACCATATATTTT.

V is TRBV28 and J is TRBJ2-7, with a weak D call TRBD1 (5 bases). This CDR3 comprises 16 residues. Germline V CDR1 and CDR2: MDHEN, SYDVKM. The germline V and J ends were trimmed by 1 base and 1 base, with 14 bases remaining between them. In DNA, the CDR3 is TGTGCCAGCAGTTTATACCAGGGTCCTTATTCCTACGAGCAGTACTTC. Translated, it gives CASSLYQGPYSYEQYF.

The chain combines TRBV7-6 with TRBJ1-4; 8 nucleotides agree with TRBD1. The ends lost 6 bases at V and 7 bases at J; junction bases unmatched: 10. The V gene's germline CDR1 is SGHVS and CDR2 FNYEAQ. The CDR3 is made up of 15 amino acids. CDR3 sequence reads: CASSLTGGWGEKLFF. Written as DNA, the CDR3 is TGTGCCAGCAGTCTTACAGGGGGTTGGGGTGAAAAACTGTTTTTT.

The CDR3 DNA reads as TGTGCCAGCAGCTTGTTTGGCCTTCGGGTTTACGAGCAGTACTTC. Protein sequence: CASSLFGLRVYEQYF. The chain couples TRBV5-6 to TRBJ2-5; no clear D. The J call may be in error: the DNA end matches TRBJ2-7 better. There are 15 residues in the CDR3. Germline-derived CDR1 and CDR2 are SGHDT and YYEEEE.

The chain has TRBV5-6 and TRBJ2-2; D is unresolved. There are 12 residues in the CDR3. CDR1 is SGHDT and CDR2 is YYEEEE in the germline V gene. Between the trimmed V and J ends, which lost 3 bases and 7 bases, there was a span of 7 bases. The CDR3 bases are TGTGCCAGCAGCTACAGAGGCGGGGAGCTGTTTTTT. Protein sequence: CASSYRGGELFF.

The V call is TRBV28, the J call TRBJ2-1, with D uncertain. Trimming removed 3 bases from V and 3 bases from J, with 6 bases in between. From germline, CDR1 is MDHEN and CDR2 SYDVKM. The CDR3 spans 13 residues. DNA for the CDR3: TGTGCCAGCAGTTTCCCCGGCTACAATGAGCAGTTCTTC. Amino acids: CASSFPGYNEQFF. Drawing the rest from reference TRBV28 and TRBJ2-1, the complete variable domain is DVKVTQSSRYLVKRTGEKVFLECVQDMDHENMFWYRQDPGLGLRLIYFSYDVKMKEKGDIPEGYSVSREKKERFSLILESASTNQTSMYLCASSFPGYNEQFFGPGTRLTVL.

V gene TRBV7-8 combines with J gene TRBJ2-7, with a possible D match to TRBD2 (6 bases). This CDR3 contains 14 residues. Deletions cut 6 bases from V and 1 base from J, with 13 bases between. Germline V lookup: CDR1 SGHVS, CDR2 FQNEAQ. The CDR3 sequence is CASRPRERSYEQYF. The CDR3 nucleotides read TGTGCCAGCAGGCCCCGGGAGCGATCCTACGAGCAGTACTTC.

This chain joins TRBV10-1 and TRBJ2-1; the D gene is possibly TRBD1 (6 bases). This CDR3 region has 15 residues. Germline loops: CDR1 WNHNN, CDR2 SYGVQD (reference sequence). The V gene lost 6 bases and the J gene lost 5 bases, with 17 bases spanning the gap. The CDR3 coding sequence is TGCGCCAGCAGCGAAACTCCGGGACATAACAATGAGCAGTTCTTC. Residues: CASSETPGHNNEQFF.

The chain links TRBV18 to TRBJ2-3, with 7 bases that match TRBD1. The CDR3 is 15 amino acids. V was pared by 2 bases and J by 5 bases, with 7 bases of the junction left unmatched. Germline CDR1 KGHSH, CDR2 LQKENI. CDR3 DNA sequence: TGTGCCAGCTCACCAGGGACAGATTTAGGAGATACGCAGTATTTT. It is translated as CASSPGTDLGDTQYF.